The rows below give T cell receptor beta chains drawn from one sample of a study of spatial heterogeneity in lung cancer. From the 5' RACE reads, TCRdb called clonotypes with MiXCR, one entry per CDR3 protein. The sample has around 100,000 distinct CDR3 sequences, 11% seen once. The source material was PBMCs, sampled at follow-up. These receptor sequences come from a female donor with early-stage non-small cell lung cancer. Each CDR3 is given with its conserved first and last residue. D genes are given only for firm matches. Clone size is given for some rows only: seen once, a few or many times, or a class if the clone is expanded.

>many|NA|TRBV20-1|TRBJ1-6
CSAKGRSSYNSPLHF
TGCAGTGCTAAGGGCAGGAGCTCCTATAATTCACCCCTCCACTTT
>many|NA|TRBV4-3|TRBJ1-2
CASSPSYRRIAYGYTF
TGCGCCAGCAGCCCAAGTTACAGGAGAATAGCCTATGGCTACACCTTC
>few|NA|TRBV11-2|TRBJ2-1
CASSSRLLARGGEQFF
TGTGCCAGCAGCTCCCGACTACTCGCCAGGGGTGGTGAGCAGTTCTTC
>few|TRBD2|TRBV30|TRBJ2-2
CAWRHSGHTGELFF
TGTGCCTGGAGGCATAGCGGGCACACCGGGGAGCTGTTTTTT
>many|NA|TRBV4-1|TRBJ2-3
CASSQTTLPGPRLPDTQYF
TGCGCCAGCAGCCAAACTACCTTACCGGGACCCAGGCTCCCAGATACGCAGTATTTT
>NA|TRBD2|TRBV20-1|TRBJ2-2
CSAELAAGTGELFF
TGCAGTGCCGAACTAGCGGCAGGGACCGGGGAGCTGTTTTTT
>many|NA|TRBV27|TRBJ2-3
CASSLYAGPSTDTQYF
TGTGCCAGCAGTTTATACGCAGGGCCTTCCACAGATACGCAGTATTTT
>NA|NA|TRBV7-2|TRBJ2-3
CASRRPGATLSDTQYF
TGTGCCAGCAGGCGACCGGGGGCGACTCTCTCAGATACGCAGTATTTT
>NA|NA|TRBV7-2|TRBJ2-7
CASSQTRYEQYF
TGTGCCAGCAGCCAAACGCGGTACGAGCAGTACTTC
>many|NA|TRBV20-1|TRBJ2-7
CSAKAFPRVDYEQYF
TGCAGTGCTAAAGCGTTTCCTCGGGTTGACTACGAGCAGTACTTC
>few|NA|TRBV19|TRBJ2-3
CASSIAPRRGRDTQYF
TGTGCCAGTAGTATAGCCCCTCGACGGGGAAGGGATACGCAGTATTTT
>NA|TRBD1|TRBV28|TRBJ1-2
CASRETTGEGYTF
TGTGCCAGCAGAGAGACGACAGGGGAAGGCTACACCTTC
>many|NA|TRBV12-3/TRBV12-4|TRBJ2-1
CASRPGSKTIKTSYNEQFF
TGTGCCAGCAGACCCGGGTCAAAGACGATAAAAACCTCCTACAATGAGCAGTTCTTC
>NA|NA|TRBV5-1|TRBJ2-3
CASSLGDGTDTQYF
TGCGCCAGCAGTCTGGGGGATGGCACAGATACGCAGTATTTT
>many|NA|TRBV4-1|TRBJ2-1
CASSQDRTDYNEQFF
TGCGCCAGCAGCCAAGATCGGACAGACTACAATGAGCAGTTCTTC
>few|NA|TRBV6-6|TRBJ1-5
CASSDPSLNQPQHF
TGTGCCAGCAGCGACCCCAGTCTTAATCAGCCCCAGCATTTT
>NA|NA|TRBV7-6|TRBJ1-3
CASSRQGNTIYF
TGTGCCAGCAGCCGCCAGGGAAACACCATATATTTT